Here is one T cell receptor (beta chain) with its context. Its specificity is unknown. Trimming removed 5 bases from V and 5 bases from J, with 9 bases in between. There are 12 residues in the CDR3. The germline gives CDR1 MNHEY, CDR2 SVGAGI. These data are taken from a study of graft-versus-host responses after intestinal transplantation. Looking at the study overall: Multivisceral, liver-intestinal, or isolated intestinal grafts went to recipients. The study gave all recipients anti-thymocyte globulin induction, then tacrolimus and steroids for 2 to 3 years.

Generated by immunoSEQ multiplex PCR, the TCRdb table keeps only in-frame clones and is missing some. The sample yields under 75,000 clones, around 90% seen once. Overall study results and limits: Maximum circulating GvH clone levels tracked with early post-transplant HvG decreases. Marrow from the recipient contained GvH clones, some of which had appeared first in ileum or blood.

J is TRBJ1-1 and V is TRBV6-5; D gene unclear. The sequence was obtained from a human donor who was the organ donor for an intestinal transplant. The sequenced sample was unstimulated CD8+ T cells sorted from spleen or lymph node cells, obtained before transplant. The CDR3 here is CASSPGGTEAFF. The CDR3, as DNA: TGTGCCAGCAGTCCCGGCGGGACTGAAGCTTTCTTT.